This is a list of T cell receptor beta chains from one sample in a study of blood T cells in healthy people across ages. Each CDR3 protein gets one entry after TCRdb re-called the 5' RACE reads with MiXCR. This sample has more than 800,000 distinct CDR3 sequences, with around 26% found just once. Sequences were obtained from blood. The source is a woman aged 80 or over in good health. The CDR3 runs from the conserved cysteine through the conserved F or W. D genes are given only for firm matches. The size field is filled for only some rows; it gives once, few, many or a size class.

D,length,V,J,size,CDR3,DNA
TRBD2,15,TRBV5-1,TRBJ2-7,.,CASSFTSGRGYEQYF,TGCGCCAGCAGCTTTACCAGCGGGAGGGGATACGAGCAGTACTTC
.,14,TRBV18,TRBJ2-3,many,CASSPRRDTDTQYF,TGTGCCAGCTCACCCCGGCGAGACACAGATACGCAGTATTTT
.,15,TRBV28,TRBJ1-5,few,CASSFEGTYNQPQHF,TGTGCCAGCAGTTTCGAGGGGACCTACAATCAGCCCCAGCATTTT
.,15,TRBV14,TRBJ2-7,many,CASSQDRIASYEQYF,TGTGCCAGCAGCCAAGACCGGATCGCCTCCTACGAGCAGTACTTC
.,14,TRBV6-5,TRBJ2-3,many,CASSYEAPRGTQYF,TGTGCCAGCAGTTACGAGGCCCCCAGGGGTACGCAGTATTTT
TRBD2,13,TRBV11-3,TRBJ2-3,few,CASSLRTSGAQYF,TGTGCCAGCAGCTTAAGGACTAGTGGTGCGCAGTATTTT
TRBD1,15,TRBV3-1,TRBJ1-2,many,CASSSATGTGSGYTF,TGTGCCAGCAGCTCCGCGACCGGGACAGGGAGCGGCTACACCTTC
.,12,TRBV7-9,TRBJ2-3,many,CASSLVADTQYF,TGTGCCAGCAGCTTAGTGGCAGATACGCAGTATTTT
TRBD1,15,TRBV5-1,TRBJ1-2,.,CASRLDRGPTYGYTF,TGCGCCAGCAGGTTGGACAGGGGTCCGACCTATGGCTACACCTTC
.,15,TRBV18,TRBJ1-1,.,CASSPAGAMNTEAFF,TGTGCCAGCTCACCCGCAGGGGCTATGAACACTGAAGCTTTCTTT
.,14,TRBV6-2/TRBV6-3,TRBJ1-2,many,CASNVFGSNYGYTF,TGTGCCAGCAATGTGTTTGGATCCAACTATGGCTACACCTTC
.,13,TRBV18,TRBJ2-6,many,CASSPERGNVLTF,TGTGCCAGCTCACCAGAAAGAGGCAACGTCCTGACTTTC
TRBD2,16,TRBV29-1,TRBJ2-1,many,CSVRLPGLAGSNEQFF,TGCAGCGTTCGACTACCGGGACTAGCGGGGAGCAATGAGCAGTTCTTC
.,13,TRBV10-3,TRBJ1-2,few,CAIGDNSKGGYTF,TGTGCCATCGGGGACAACTCCAAAGGGGGCTACACCTTC
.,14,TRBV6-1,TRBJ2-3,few,CASREQGSTDTQYF,TGTGCCAGCAGGGAACAGGGTAGCACAGATACGCAGTATTTT
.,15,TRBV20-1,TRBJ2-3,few,CSASRQGWGTDTQYF,TGCAGTGCTAGTCGCCAGGGGTGGGGCACAGATACGCAGTATTTT
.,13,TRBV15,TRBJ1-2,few,CATSPGWNHGYTF,TGTGCCACCAGCCCAGGGTGGAACCATGGCTACACCTTC
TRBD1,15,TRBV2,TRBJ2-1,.,CASSGGGGTGDEQFF,TGTGCCAGCAGTGGGGGGGGAGGGACAGGGGATGAGCAGTTCTTC
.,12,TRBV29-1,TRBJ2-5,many,CSVVRDQETQYF,TGCAGCGTTGTAAGGGACCAAGAGACCCAGTACTTC